Following are 19 T cell receptor beta chains from one sample sequenced in a study of blood T cell repertoires in COVID-19. Clones were sequenced by immunoSEQ multiplex PCR, and TCRdb holds only the in-frame ones, with some missing. The sample records 340,000 or so clones, around four fifths being singletons. What was sequenced was peripheral blood. These receptors were collected from a man in his thirties or forties with active or convalescent COVID-19.

V usage is TRBV7-2 and J usage is TRBJ2-2, with D possibly matching TRBD2 (5 bases). Germline-derived CDR1 and CDR2 are SGHTA and FQGNSA. The CDR3 is 18 residues long. Trimming removed 5 bases from V and 1 base from J, with 20 bases in between. The CDR3 region has the DNA TGTGCCAGCAGCCCCGACTACGGACGGGCCCTGAACACCGGGGAGCTGTTTTTT. This sequence encodes CASSPDYGRALNTGELFF.

The chain has TRBV12-5 and TRBJ1-5; 8 bases agree with TRBD1. The J segment lost 6 bases and the V segment lost 7 bases, leaving 8 bases of the junction unmatched. The CDR3 is 14 residues long. Germline lookup yields CDR1 LGHNT and CDR2 FRNRAP. DNA of the CDR3: TGTGCTAGTGTATCAACAGGGGGTAGTCAGCCCCAGCATTTT. It translates to CASVSTGGSQPQHF. Full variable domain (missing parts from reference TRBV12-5 and TRBJ1-5): DARVTQTPRHKVTEMGQEVTMRCQPILGHNTVFWYRQTMMQGLELLAYFRNRAPLDDSGMPKDRFSAEMPDATLATLKIQPSEPRDSAVYFCASVSTGGSQPQHFGDGTRLSIL.

V and J are TRBV7-2 and TRBJ1-1; D remains ambiguous. Germline values: CDR1 SGHTA, CDR2 FQGNSA. The V and J ends lost 6 bases and 0 bases respectively, with 8 bases between them. CDR3 size: 13 residues. CDR3 nucleotides: TGTGCCAGCAGTAGCTCTATGAACACTGAAGCTTTCTTT. Translation gives CASSSSMNTEAFF.

The J gene is TRBJ2-2, the V gene TRBV7-9, with D maybe TRBD2 (6 bases). This CDR3 spans 13 amino acids. Trimming removed 6 bases at V and 7 bases at J, with 12 bases between. The germline V gene encodes CDR1 SEHNR and CDR2 FQNEAQ (reference sequence). CDR3 protein: CASRLGGGGELFF. CDR3 in DNA: TGTGCCAGCAGGCTGGGAGGTGGCGGGGAGCTGTTTTTT. Full variable domain (missing parts from reference TRBV7-9 and TRBJ2-2): DTGVSQNPRHKITKRGQNVTFRCDPISEHNRLYWYRQTLGQGPEFLTYFQNEAQLEKSRLLSDRFSAERPKGSFSTLEIQRTEQGDSAMYLCASRLGGGGELFFGEGSRLTVL.

The genes are TRBV6-5 and TRBJ2-1; D is ambiguous. The CDR3 has 15 residues. Trimming took 5 bases from V and 5 from J, leaving 16 bases between them. Germline V lookup: CDR1 MNHEY, CDR2 SVGAGI. CDR3 nucleotide sequence: TGTGCCAGCAGTCACCCCCTTGACTGGAACAATGAGCAGTTCTTC. Its protein is CASSHPLDWNNEQFF.

The chain recombines TRBV18 with TRBJ2-6; 15 bases are a match to TRBD2. Germline lookup yields CDR1 KGHSH and CDR2 LQKENI. Unmatched junction bases numbered 6, after V lost 3 bases and J lost 3 bases. The CDR3 is 19 amino acids. The CDR3 region has the DNA TGTGCCAGCTCACCCGGACTAGCGGGAGGGCTCGGTGGGGCCAACGTCCTGACTTTC. It yields the protein CASSPGLAGGLGGANVLTF. The full variable domain, completed using reference TRBV18 and TRBJ2-6, is NAGVMQNPRHLVRRRGQEARLRCSPMKGHSHVYWYRQLPEEGLKFMVYLQKENIIDESGMPKERFSAEFPKEGPSILRIQQVVRGDSAAYFCASSPGLAGGLGGANVLTFGAGSRLTVL.

The rearrangement uses TRBV10-1 and TRBJ1-2; no clear D gene. V shed 3 bases and J shed 2 bases, with 10 bases lying between them. The CDR3 runs 14 residues. Looked up from germline, CDR1 is WNHNN and CDR2 is SYGVQD (reference sequence). Here the CDR3 DNA reads TGCGCCAGCAGTGACCAGGAAGAGAACTATGGCTACACCTTC. Its protein is CASSDQEENYGYTF.

The genes are TRBV28 and TRBJ1-3; 9 bases match TRBD1. The V and J ends lost 7 bases and 4 bases, in that order; junction bases with no gene match: 11. The germline CDR1 and CDR2 sequences are MDHEN and SYDVKM. This CDR3 spans 16 amino acids. Here the CDR3 DNA reads TGTGCCAGCATCCCCCCGGGACAGGGTACGGGAAACACCATATATTTT. It is translated as CASIPPGQGTGNTIYF.

The chain couples TRBV7-3 to TRBJ2-2, with D perhaps matching TRBD2 (5 bases). This CDR3 is 14 amino acids long. Germline V CDR1 and CDR2: SGHTA, FQGTGA. V shed 8 bases and J shed 1 base, with 11 bases lying between them. The CDR3 DNA sequence: TGTGCCAGCCGGGGAGAGGGGAACACCGGGGAGCTGTTTTTT. It specifies CASRGEGNTGELFF. Full variable domain (missing parts from reference TRBV7-3 and TRBJ2-2): GAGVSQTPSNKVTEKGKYVELRCDPISGHTALYWYRQSLGQGPEFLIYFQGTGAADDSGLPNDRFFAVRPEGSVSTLKIQRTERGDSAVYLCASRGEGNTGELFFGEGSRLTVL.

V gene TRBV18 combines with J gene TRBJ2-7; D is perhaps TRBD2 (6 bases). Germline assignment: CDR1 KGHSH and CDR2 LQKENI. CDR3 length: 15 residues. V lost 4 bases to trimming and J lost 5 bases, with 18 bases between them. CDR3 nucleotide sequence: TGTGCCAGCTCACGTGTATCGGCCGGAGGGAACGAGCAGTACTTC. Its translation is CASSRVSAGGNEQYF.

The DNA of the CDR3 is TGCAGCGTTCCCCGGGGCGGGGGACACACAGATACGCAGTATTTT. This gives the protein CSVPRGGGHTDTQYF. The V and J genes are TRBV29-1 and TRBJ2-3; perhaps TRBD2 as D (7 bases). V gave up 5 bases and J gave up 2 bases, with 17 bases separating them. This CDR3 comprises 15 residues. The germline V gene has CDR1 SQVTM and CDR2 ANQGSEA.

This chain connects TRBV9 to TRBJ1-3; maybe TRBD1 (6 bases). CDR3 length: 17 residues. The germline V gene has CDR1 SGDLS and CDR2 YYNGEE. V lost 3 bases, J lost 4 bases, and 20 bases lay in between. The CDR3 region has the DNA TGTGCCAGCAGCGGCTTAACCTCCCCAGGGGACGGAAACACCATATATTTT. This translates into CASSGLTSPGDGNTIYF.

The V gene is TRBV25-1, the J gene TRBJ2-2; 9 bases match TRBD1. Germline CDR1 MGHDK, CDR2 SYGVNS. The CDR3 loop spans 16 amino acids. Trimming removed 6 bases from V and 3 bases from J; junction bases left unmatched: 8. CDR3 sequence reads: CASSEGGQGDTGELFF. The CDR3 bases are TGTGCCAGCAGCGAGGGGGGACAGGGAGACACCGGGGAGCTGTTTTTT.

The genes are TRBV25-1 and TRBJ2-7; 11 bases fit TRBD2. The J segment lost 4 bases and the V segment lost 6 bases, leaving 5 bases of the junction unmatched. Germline V lookup: CDR1 MGHDK, CDR2 SYGVNS. The CDR3 is made up of 14 amino acids. The DNA of the CDR3 is TGTGCCAGCAGCCTGACTAGCGGGACATACGAGCAGTACTTC. It encodes CASSLTSGTYEQYF.

The chain combines TRBV25-1 with TRBJ1-1; 7 bases match TRBD1. Trimming took 4 bases from V and 7 from J; bases not matched to a gene: 15. The CDR3 has 16 residues. Germline assignment: CDR1 MGHDK and CDR2 SYGVNS. The CDR3 spells CASSVQQGPATLEAFF. CDR3 nucleotides: TGTGCCAGCAGTGTCCAACAGGGGCCCGCGACTCTTGAAGCTTTCTTT.

The chain is built from TRBV2 and TRBJ2-7; 7 nucleotides align to TRBD2. V shed 3 bases and J 2 bases; nucleotides not matched to a gene: 4. The CDR3 consists of 14 residues. Germline V gene lookup returns CDR1 SNHLY and CDR2 FYNNEI. This CDR3 is CASSESGRAYEQYF. The CDR3 DNA sequence: TGTGCCAGCAGTGAGTCGGGGAGGGCCTACGAGCAGTACTTC.

J is TRBJ1-4 and V is TRBV19; 7 bases are a match to TRBD1. Trimming at V came to 6 bases and at J to 6 bases, leaving 7 bases not matched to a gene. The CDR3 is made up of 14 amino acids. CDR1 and CDR2 (germline): LNHDA, SQIVND (reference sequence). For the CDR3, the DNA is TGTGCCAGTAGGATCCACAGGGGAGATGAAAAACTGTTTTTT. It codes for CASRIHRGDEKLFF.

This chain's CDR3 is CASSSRTKNTGELFF. CDR3 bases: TGTGCCAGCAGCTCCCGGACTAAGAACACCGGGGAGCTGTTTTTT. V gene TRBV9 combines with J gene TRBJ2-2; TRBD2 is a possible D gene (6 bases). CDR3 length: 15 amino acids. V lost 4 bases and J lost 1, with 11 bases in between. Germline V gene data show CDR1 as SGDLS and CDR2 as YYNGEE.

The V and J genes are TRBV3-1 (or the pseudogene TRBV3-2) and TRBJ2-5; 14 bases fit TRBD2. CDR3 size: 16 residues. Looked up from germline, CDR1 is LGHDT and CDR2 is YNNKEL (reference sequence). Germline trimming cut 4 bases from V and 4 bases from J; bases unmatched to any gene: 5. CDR3 nucleotides: TGTGCCAGCAGCCTTTCCGGGACTAGCGGGAGAGAGACCCAGTACTTC. Protein sequence: CASSLSGTSGRETQYF.